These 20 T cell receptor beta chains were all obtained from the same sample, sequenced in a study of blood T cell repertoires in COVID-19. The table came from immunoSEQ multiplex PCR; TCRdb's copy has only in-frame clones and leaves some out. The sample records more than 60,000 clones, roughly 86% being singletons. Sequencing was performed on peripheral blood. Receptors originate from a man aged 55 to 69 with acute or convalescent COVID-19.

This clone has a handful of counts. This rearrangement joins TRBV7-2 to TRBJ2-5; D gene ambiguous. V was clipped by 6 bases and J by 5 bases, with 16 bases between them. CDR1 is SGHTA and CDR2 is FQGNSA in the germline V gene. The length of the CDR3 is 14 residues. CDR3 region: CASSSLGRYETQYF. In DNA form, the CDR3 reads TGTGCCAGCAGTTCCTTGGGCCGGTACGAGACCCAGTACTTC.

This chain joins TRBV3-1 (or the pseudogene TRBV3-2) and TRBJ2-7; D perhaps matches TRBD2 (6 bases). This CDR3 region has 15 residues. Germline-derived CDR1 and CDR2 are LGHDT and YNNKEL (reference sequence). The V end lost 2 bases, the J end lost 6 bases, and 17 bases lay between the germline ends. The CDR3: CASSQSLSRGSEQYF. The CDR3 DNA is TGTGCCAGCAGCCAATCCCTTTCGCGGGGAAGCGAGCAGTACTTC.

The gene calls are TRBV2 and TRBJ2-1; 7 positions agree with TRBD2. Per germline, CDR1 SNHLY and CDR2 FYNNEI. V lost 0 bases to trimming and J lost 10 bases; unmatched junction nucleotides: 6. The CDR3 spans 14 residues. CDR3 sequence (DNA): TGTGCCAGCAGTGAAGCCCTGACTAGCCGCGAGCAGTTCTTC. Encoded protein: CASSEALTSREQFF.

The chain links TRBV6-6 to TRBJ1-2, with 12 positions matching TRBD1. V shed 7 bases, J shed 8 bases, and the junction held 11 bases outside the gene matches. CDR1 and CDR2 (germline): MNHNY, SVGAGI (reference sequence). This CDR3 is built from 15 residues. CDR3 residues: CASTLGGQGAGGYTF. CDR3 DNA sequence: TGTGCCAGCACCCTGGGGGGACAGGGGGCGGGGGGCTACACCTTC.

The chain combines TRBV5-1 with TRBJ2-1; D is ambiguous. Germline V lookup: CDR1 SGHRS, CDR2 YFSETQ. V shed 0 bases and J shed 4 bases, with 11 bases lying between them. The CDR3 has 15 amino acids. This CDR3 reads CASSLEGERYNEQFF. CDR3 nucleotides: TGCGCCAGCAGCTTGGAAGGAGAGAGGTACAATGAGCAGTTCTTC.

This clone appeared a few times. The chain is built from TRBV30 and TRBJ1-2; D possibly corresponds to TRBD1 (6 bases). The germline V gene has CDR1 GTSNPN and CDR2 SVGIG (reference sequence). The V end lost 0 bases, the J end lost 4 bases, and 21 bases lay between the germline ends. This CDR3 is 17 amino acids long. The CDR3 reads CAWSVGGAQGLGYGYTF. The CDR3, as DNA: TGTGCCTGGAGTGTAGGGGGGGCCCAGGGGCTCGGCTATGGCTACACCTTC.

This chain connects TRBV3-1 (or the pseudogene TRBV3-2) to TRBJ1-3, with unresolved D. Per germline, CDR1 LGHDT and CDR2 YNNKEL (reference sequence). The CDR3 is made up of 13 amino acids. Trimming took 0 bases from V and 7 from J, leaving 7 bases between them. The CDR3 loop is CASSQEEFNTIYF. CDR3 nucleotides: TGTGCCAGCAGCCAAGAAGAGTTTAACACCATATATTTT.

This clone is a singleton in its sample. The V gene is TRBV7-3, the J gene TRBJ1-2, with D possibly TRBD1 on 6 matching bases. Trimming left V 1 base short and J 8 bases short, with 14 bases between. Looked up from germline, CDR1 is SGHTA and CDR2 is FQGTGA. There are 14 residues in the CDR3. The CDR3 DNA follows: TGTGCCAGCAGCTTAAACAGGGCTGGAGGCGGCTACACCTTC. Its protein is CASSLNRAGGGYTF.

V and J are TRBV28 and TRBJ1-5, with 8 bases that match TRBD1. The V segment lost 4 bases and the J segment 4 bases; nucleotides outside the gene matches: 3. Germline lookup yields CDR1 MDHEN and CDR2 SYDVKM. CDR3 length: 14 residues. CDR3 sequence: CASSSGDRNQPQHF. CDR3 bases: TGTGCCAGCAGTTCCGGGGACAGGAATCAGCCCCAGCATTTT. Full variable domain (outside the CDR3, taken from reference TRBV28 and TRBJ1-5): DVKVTQSSRYLVKRTGEKVFLECVQDMDHENMFWYRQDPGLGLRLIYFSYDVKMKEKGDIPEGYSVSREKKERFSLILESASTNQTSMYLCASSSGDRNQPQHFGDGTRLSIL.

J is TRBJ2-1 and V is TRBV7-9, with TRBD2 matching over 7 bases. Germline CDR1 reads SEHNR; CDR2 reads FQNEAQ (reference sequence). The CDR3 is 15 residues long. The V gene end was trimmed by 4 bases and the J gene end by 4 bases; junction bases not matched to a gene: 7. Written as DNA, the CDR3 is TGTGCCAGCAGCTCTTCCGGGACTACATACAATGAGCAGTTCTTC. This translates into CASSSSGTTYNEQFF.

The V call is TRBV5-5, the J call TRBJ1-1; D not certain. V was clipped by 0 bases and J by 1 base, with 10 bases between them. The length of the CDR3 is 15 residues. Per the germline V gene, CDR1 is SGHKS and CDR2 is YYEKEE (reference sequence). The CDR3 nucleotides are TGTGCCAGCAGCTTGGTCGCAGGAGGGAACACTGAAGCTTTCTTT. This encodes CASSLVAGGNTEAFF.

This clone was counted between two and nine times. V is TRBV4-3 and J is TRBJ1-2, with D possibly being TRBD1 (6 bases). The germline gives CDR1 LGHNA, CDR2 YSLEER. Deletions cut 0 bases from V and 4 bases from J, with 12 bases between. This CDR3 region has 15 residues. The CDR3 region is CASSQDTTGTYGYTF. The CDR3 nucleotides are TGCGCCAGCAGCCAAGATACGACAGGCACCTATGGCTACACCTTC.

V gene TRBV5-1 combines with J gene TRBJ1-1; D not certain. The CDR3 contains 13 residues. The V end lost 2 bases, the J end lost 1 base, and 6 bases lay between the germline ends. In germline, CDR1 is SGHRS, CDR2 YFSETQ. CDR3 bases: TGCGCCAGCAGCTTCGCGTCGAACACTGAAGCTTTCTTT. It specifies CASSFASNTEAFF.

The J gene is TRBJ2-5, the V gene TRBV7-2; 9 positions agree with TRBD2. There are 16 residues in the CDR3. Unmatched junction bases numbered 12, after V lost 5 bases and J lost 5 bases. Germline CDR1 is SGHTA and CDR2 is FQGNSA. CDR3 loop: CASSTGLAGRVETQYF. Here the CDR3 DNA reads TGTGCCAGCAGCACCGGGCTAGCGGGAAGGGTTGAGACCCAGTACTTC.

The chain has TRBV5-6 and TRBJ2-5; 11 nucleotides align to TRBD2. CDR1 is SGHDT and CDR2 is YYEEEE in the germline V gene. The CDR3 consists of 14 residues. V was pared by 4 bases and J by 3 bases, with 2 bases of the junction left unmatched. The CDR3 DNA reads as TGTGCCAGCAGCCCGGGACTAGCGGAAGAGACCCAGTACTTC. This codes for CASSPGLAEETQYF.

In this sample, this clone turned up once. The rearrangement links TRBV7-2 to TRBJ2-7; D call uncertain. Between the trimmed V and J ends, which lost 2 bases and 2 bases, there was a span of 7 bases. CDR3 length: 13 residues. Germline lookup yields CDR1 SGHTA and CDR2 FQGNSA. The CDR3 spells CASSLRFPYEQYF. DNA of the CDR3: TGTGCCAGCAGCTTACGGTTCCCCTACGAGCAGTACTTC.

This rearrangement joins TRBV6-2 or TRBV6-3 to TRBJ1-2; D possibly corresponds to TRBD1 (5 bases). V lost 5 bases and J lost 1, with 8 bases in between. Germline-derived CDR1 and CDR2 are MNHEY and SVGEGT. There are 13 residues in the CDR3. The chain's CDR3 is CASSRGDNYGYTF. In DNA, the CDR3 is TGTGCCAGCAGTCGGGGGGATAACTATGGCTACACCTTC.

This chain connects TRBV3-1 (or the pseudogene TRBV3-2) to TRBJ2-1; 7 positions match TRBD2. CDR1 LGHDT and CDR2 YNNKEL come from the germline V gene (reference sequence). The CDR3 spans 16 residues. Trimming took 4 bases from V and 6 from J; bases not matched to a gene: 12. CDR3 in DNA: TGTGCCAGCAGCCCCATCGTTGGGTCGGGGGGCAATGAGCAGTTCTTC. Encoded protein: CASSPIVGSGGNEQFF.

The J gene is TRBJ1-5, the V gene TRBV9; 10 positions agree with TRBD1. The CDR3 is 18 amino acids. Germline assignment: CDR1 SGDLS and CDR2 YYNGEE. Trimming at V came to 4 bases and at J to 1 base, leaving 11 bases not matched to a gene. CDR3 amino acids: CASSQGPGTGASNQPQHF. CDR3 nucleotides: TGTGCCAGCAGCCAGGGCCCCGGGACAGGGGCGAGCAATCAGCCCCAGCATTTT. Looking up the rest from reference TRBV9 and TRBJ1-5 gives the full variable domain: DSGVTQTPKHLITATGQRVTLRCSPRSGDLSVYWYQQSLDQGLQFLIQYYNGEERAKGNILERFSAQQFPDLHSELNLSSLELGDSALYFCASSQGPGTGASNQPQHFGDGTRLSIL.

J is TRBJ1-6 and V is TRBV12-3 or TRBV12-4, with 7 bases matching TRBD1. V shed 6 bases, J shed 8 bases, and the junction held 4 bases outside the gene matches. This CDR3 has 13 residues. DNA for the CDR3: TGTGCCAGCAGGACAGGGAGTTATTCACCCCTCCACTTT. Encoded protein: CASRTGSYSPLHF.